The T cell receptor beta chain under discussion was sequenced for a study of blood T cell repertoires in COVID-19. The germline V gene encodes CDR1 SGHAT and CDR2 FQNNGV. This CDR3 has 15 amino acids. The junction had 3 bases not matched to a gene; V was cut back by 2 bases and J by 3 bases. Assay: immunoSEQ multiplex PCR; the TCRdb copy retains only in-frame clones and omits some. Of 95,000 to 110,000 clones listed, over 80% are singletons. The sample was peripheral blood. The chain couples TRBV11-2 to TRBJ2-4, with 8 bases that match TRBD1. The origin of this receptor is a man aged 50-59 years with acute or convalescent COVID-19. The CDR3 bases are TGTGCCAGCAGCTTATCAGGGGGCCTCAAAAACATTCAGTACTTC. Residues: CASSLSGGLKNIQYF.